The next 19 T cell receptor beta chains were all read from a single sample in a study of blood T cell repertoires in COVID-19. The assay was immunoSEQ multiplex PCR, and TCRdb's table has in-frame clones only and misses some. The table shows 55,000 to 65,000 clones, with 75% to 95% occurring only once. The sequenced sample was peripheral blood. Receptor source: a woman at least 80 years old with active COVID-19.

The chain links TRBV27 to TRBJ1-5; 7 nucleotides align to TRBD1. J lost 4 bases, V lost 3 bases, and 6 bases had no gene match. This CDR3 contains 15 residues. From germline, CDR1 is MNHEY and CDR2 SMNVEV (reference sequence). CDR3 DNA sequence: TGTGCCAGCAGTTTGTCTGGGACAGAAAATCAGCCCCAGCATTTT. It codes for CASSLSGTENQPQHF.

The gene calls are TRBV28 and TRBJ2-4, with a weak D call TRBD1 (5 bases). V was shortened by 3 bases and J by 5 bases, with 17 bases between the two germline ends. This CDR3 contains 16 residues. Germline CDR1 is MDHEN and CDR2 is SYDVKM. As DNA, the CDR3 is TGTGCCAGCAGTTTGGGTGGGGCCGCGGTTGAAAACATTCAGTACTTC. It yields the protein CASSLGGAAVENIQYF.

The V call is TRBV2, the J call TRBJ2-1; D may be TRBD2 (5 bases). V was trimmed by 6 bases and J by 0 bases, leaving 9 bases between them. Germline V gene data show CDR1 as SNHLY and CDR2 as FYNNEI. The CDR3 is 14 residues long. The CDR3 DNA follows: TGTGCCAGCAGGCCGGGGAGCTCCTACAATGAGCAGTTCTTC. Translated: CASRPGSSYNEQFF.

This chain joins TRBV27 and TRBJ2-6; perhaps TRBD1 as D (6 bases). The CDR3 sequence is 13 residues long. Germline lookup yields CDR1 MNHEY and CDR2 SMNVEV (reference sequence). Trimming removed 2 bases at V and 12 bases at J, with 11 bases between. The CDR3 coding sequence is TGTGCCAGCAGTTTACCAGGGGCCGGCGTCCTGACTTTC. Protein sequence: CASSLPGAGVLTF.

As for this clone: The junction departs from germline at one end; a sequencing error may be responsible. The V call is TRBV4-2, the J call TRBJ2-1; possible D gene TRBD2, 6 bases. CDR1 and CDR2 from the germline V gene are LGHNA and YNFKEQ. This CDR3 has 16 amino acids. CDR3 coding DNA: TGTGCCGGCAGCCCCCAGGGATCAGCGGGCGAGAATGAGCAGTTCTTC. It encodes CAGSPQGSAGENEQFF.

As DNA, the CDR3 is TGTGCCAGCAGCTTAAGAGTCAATAATGAGCAGTTCTTC. This sequence encodes CASSLRVNNEQFF. The genes are TRBV7-2 and TRBJ2-1, with D unresolved. The V and J ends lost 2 bases and 7 bases respectively, with 9 bases between them. Germline loops: CDR1 SGHTA, CDR2 FQGNSA. The CDR3 is 13 residues long. Together with reference TRBV7-2 and TRBJ2-1, the CDR3 gives the full variable domain: GAGVSQSPSNKVTEKGKDVELRCDPISGHTALYWYRQSLGQGLEFLIYFQGNSAPDKSGLPSDRFSAERTGGSVSTLTIQRTQQEDSAVYLCASSLRVNNEQFFGPGTRLTVL.

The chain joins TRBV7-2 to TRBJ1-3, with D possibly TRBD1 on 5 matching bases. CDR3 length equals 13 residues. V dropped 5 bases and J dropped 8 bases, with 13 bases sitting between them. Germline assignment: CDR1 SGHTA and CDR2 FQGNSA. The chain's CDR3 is CASSPLAGDTIYF. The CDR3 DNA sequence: TGTGCCAGCAGCCCCCTAGCGGGGGACACCATATATTTT.

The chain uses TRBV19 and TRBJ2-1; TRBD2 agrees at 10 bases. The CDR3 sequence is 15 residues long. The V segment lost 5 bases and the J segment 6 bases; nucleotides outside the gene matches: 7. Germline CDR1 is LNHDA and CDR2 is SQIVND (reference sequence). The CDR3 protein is CASSSRLAGLNEQFF. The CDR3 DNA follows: TGTGCCAGTAGTTCCCGACTAGCGGGCCTCAATGAGCAGTTCTTC.

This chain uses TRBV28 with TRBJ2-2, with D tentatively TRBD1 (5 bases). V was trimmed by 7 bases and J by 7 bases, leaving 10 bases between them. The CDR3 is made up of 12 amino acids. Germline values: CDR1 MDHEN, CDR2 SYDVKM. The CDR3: CASTTQDGELFF. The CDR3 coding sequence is TGTGCCAGCACGACACAGGACGGGGAGCTGTTTTTT.

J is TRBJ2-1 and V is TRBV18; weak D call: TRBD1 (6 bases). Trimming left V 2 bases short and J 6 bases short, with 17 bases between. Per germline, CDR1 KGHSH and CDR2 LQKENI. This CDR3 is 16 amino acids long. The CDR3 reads CASSPSGQRQGNEQFF. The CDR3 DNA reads TGTGCCAGCTCACCATCCGGACAGCGGCAGGGCAATGAGCAGTTCTTC.

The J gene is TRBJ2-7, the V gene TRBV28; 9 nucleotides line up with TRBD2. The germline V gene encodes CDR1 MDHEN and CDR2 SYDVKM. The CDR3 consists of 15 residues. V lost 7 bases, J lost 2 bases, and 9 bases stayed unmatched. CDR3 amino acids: CASKNSGGDTYEQYF. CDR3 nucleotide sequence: TGTGCCAGCAAAAATAGCGGGGGCGACACCTACGAGCAGTACTTC. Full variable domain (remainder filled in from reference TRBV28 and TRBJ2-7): DVKVTQSSRYLVKRTGEKVFLECVQDMDHENMFWYRQDPGLGLRLIYFSYDVKMKEKGDIPEGYSVSREKKERFSLILESASTNQTSMYLCASKNSGGDTYEQYFGPGTRLTVT.

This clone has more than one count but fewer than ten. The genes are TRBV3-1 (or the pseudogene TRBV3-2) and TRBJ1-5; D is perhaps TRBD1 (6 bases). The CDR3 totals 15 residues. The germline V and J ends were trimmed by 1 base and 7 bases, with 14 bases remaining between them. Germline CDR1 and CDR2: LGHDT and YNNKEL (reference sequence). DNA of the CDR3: TGTGCCAGCAGCCAAGGTTACAGGGAGTTGCAGCCCCAGCATTTT. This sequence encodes CASSQGYRELQPQHF.

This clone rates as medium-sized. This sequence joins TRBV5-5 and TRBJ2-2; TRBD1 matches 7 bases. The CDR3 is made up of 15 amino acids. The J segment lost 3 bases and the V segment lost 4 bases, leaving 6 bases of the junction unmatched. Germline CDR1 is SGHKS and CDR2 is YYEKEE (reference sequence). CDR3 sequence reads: CASSLETGYTGELFF. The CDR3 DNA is TGTGCCAGCAGCCTTGAGACAGGGTACACCGGGGAGCTGTTTTTT.

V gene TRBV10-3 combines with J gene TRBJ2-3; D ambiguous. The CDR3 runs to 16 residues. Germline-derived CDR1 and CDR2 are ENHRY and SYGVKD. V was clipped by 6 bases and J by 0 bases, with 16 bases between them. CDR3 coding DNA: TGTGCCATCAGCGAACCAAGCTCCCCTAGCACAGATACGCAGTATTTT. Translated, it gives CAISEPSSPSTDTQYF.

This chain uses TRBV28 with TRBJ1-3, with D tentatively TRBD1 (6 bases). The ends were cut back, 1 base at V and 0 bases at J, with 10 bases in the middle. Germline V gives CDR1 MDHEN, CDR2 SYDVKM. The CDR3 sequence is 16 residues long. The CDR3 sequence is CASSLSTGFSGNTIYF. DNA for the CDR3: TGTGCCAGCAGTTTATCGACAGGTTTCTCTGGAAACACCATATATTTT.

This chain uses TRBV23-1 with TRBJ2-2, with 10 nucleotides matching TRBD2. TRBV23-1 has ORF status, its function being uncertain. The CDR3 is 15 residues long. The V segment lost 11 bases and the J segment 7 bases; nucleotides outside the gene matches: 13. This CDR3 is CAPPGIAGGSGELFF. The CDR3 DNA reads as TGCGCCCCCCCCGGGATAGCGGGAGGCAGCGGGGAGCTGTTTTTT.

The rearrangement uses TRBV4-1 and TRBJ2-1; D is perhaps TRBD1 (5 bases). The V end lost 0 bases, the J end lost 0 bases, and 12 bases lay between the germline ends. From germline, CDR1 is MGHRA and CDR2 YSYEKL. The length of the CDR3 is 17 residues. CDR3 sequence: CASSQEQAISSYNEQFF. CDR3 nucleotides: TGCGCCAGCAGCCAAGAACAGGCCATTAGCTCCTACAATGAGCAGTTCTTC.

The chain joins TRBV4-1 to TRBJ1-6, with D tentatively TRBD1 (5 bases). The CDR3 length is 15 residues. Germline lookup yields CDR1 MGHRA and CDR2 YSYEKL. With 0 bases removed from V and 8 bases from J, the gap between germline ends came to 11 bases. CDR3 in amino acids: CASSQDAGIHSPLHF. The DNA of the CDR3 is TGCGCCAGCAGCCAAGACGCAGGGATCCATTCACCCCTCCACTTT.

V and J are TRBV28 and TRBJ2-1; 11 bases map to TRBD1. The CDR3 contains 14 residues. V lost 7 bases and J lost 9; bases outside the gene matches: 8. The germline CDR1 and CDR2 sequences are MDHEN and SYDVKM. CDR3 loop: CASKSGTGGTEQFF. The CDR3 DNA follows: TGTGCCAGCAAATCCGGGACAGGGGGGACTGAGCAGTTCTTC.